This T cell receptor beta chain derives from a study of blood T cell dynamics during melanoma immunotherapy. In the study overall: Patients with metastatic melanoma got pembrolizumab or nivolumab-ipilimumab as first-line care.

The sample's time point: pre-treatment baseline. Per the germline V gene, CDR1 is LGHNT and CDR2 is FRNRAP. V lost 0 bases and J lost 6, with 12 bases in between. CDR3 length equals 14 residues. This clone was seen more than once but under ten times. The repertoire was sequenced with immunoSEQ multiplex PCR; TCRdb's copy has only in-frame clones and lacks some. The data contain about 22,000 clones, around 92% of them singletons. V is TRBV12-5 and J is TRBJ2-7; D might be TRBD1 or TRBD2, each matching 5 bases. Sequenced material: blood, taken from a patient treated with checkpoint blockade. This TCR was sampled from a human donor with melanoma. CDR3 coding DNA: TGTGCTAGTGGTTTGGTGGGACGCAGAACCGAGCAGTACTTC. Translated: CASGLVGRRTEQYF.